Listed here is a single TCR beta chain. Its antigen is still unknown. Base qualities are not provided; no much larger clone lies one nucleotide away. This sample was taken from a study of T cell repertoires in cytomegalovirus infection (dated by TCRdb to the late 2010s). Study-wide context: Recently identified HLA-C-restricted CMV epitopes, whose presentation resists viral immunomodulation, were targeted by peptide stimulations together with well-studied HLA-B-restricted epitopes. Donor HLA type was relevant to the analysis, because carriage of CMV infection together with the matching HLA type was indicated by public TCR beta signatures.

Instrument used: Illumina HiSeq 1500. TCRdb ran its own pipeline on the public reads, namely fastp trimming at Q25 and MiXCR clone calling, and kept in-frame beta chains. A single entry per CDR3 protein holds the most common genes and DNA from its merged rows. Recorded for this sample are about 920,000 distinct CDR3 sequences; 30% to 40% of them occurred a single time. The ten largest clones add up to around 15% of the sample. The treatment or condition label, as the study defines it: in vitro stimulation with specific CMV peptide epitopes to enrich CMV-specific T cells. Broad study findings and their caveats: The ex vivo response was dominated by HLA-C-restricted CMV-specific TCR beta clonotypes, and the single most frequent clonotype in two of eight donors was supplied by these HLA-C-restricted clonotypes. Cumulative frequency of public TCR beta family members discriminated carriers of CMV infection plus the relevant HLA type in this cohort and an independent approximately 340-donor cohort.

The CDR3 goes from the cysteine to the phenylalanine over 14 residues. Of all the DNA, just the CDR3 is kept, 42 bases in frame from base 1. At the junction V is shortened by 4 bases and J by 9 bases; bases outside the gene matches: 7. The germline V gene sets CDR1 to SGHVS and CDR2 to FNYEAQ. The starting material was cultured CD8+ T cells from PBMCs, obtained from culture after CMV antigen stimulation. The chain couples TRBV7-6 to TRBJ2-1; 9 bases in between match TRBD2. The clonotype comes from a human donor in good health (CMV status not recorded). Some clones in this sample may be carry-over from other donors' samples. DNA sequence: TGTGCCAGCAGCTATGGCGGGGGGGCGGGTGAGCAGTTCTTC. This yields the protein CASSYGGGAGEQFF.